This T cell receptor (beta chain) was obtained from a study of CD8+CD57+ T cells in acquired aplastic anemia. On the study more broadly: The sorted CD4+ and CD8+ cells yielded an average roughly 3 ug of DNA.

This clonotype has a handful of counts. The conserved phenylalanine or tryptophan normally closing the CDR3 is absent here, so this likely arose from a read error. Researchers used genomic DNA as the template to profile TCR beta VDJ and CDR3. TCRdb ran MiXCR on the reads and lists one entry per CDR3 protein. This sample yields about 190,000 distinct CDR3 sequences, of which roughly half are seen a single time; more than 15% belongs to the top ten. The receptor comes from a human donor in good health, serving as a control. Sequencing used sorted CD4+, CD8+, or CD8+CD57+ T cells (not recorded which) from PBMCs.

CDR3: CASSPWEWTALDTEAFS. CDR3 DNA sequence: TGTGCCAGCAGCCCCTGGGAGTGGACCGCCTTGGACACTGAAGCTTTCTCT. This sequence joins TRBV4-2 and TRBJ1-1, with no clear D. This CDR3 is built from 17 residues. Deletions cut 4 bases from V and 3 bases from J, with 21 bases between. Germline loops: CDR1 LGHNA, CDR2 YNFKEQ.